These 14 T cell receptor beta chains originate from one sample sequenced in a study of Ad26.COV2.S vaccination and SARS-CoV-2 variants. Generated by immunoSEQ multiplex PCR, the TCRdb table keeps only in-frame clones and is missing some. In the table there are some 400,000 clones, about 88% of which are singletons. Treatment defined: 15 to 20 received Ad26.COV2.S at low or high dose, single or two shots; five or six received placebo; per-sample allocation not given. Specimens were obtained on day 63 following the first vaccine or placebo injection. The sequencing here drew on peripheral blood, taken in a trial of Ad26.COV2.S vaccine versus placebo. The receptors here all came from a person aged 18-65 years who received the Ad26.COV2.S COVID-19 vaccine or a placebo.

This clone was recorded only once. The chain is built from TRBV12-3 or TRBV12-4 and TRBJ1-2; D gene unclear. Trimming cost V 6 bases and J 10 bases, with 15 bases left between them. This CDR3 spans 12 amino acids. Here the CDR3 DNA reads TGTGCCAGCAGCGTCGAGGGTTGGTACTACACCTTC. It encodes CASSVEGWYYTF.

The V and J genes are TRBV6-5 and TRBJ1-2; 7 nucleotides agree with TRBD1. The CDR3 has 14 residues. The V segment lost 6 bases and the J segment 8 bases; nucleotides outside the gene matches: 12. CDR1 and CDR2 (germline): MNHEY, SVGAGI. The CDR3: CASSADRVSWGYTF. CDR3 bases: TGTGCCAGCAGCGCCGACAGGGTATCATGGGGCTACACCTTC.

This sequence joins TRBV19 and TRBJ1-1; D gene ambiguous. Between the trimmed V and J ends, which lost 3 bases and 5 bases, there was a span of 10 bases. Germline-derived CDR1 and CDR2 are LNHDA and SQIVND (reference sequence). The CDR3 extends over 13 amino acids. The CDR3 here is CASSIVGRTEAFF. The CDR3 DNA is TGTGCCAGTAGTATCGTAGGGCGGACTGAAGCTTTCTTT.

The rearrangement links TRBV9 to TRBJ2-2; TRBD2 matches 12 bases. Trimming at V came to 2 bases and at J to 3 bases, leaving 2 bases not matched to a gene. This CDR3 region has 16 residues. Germline values: CDR1 SGDLS, CDR2 YYNGEE. The DNA of the CDR3 is TGTGCCAGCAGCGTCTCTAGCGGGAGGGACACCGGGGAGCTGTTTTTT. It translates to CASSVSSGRDTGELFF. The full variable domain, in which reference TRBV9 and TRBJ2-2 provide the parts outside the CDR3, is DSGVTQTPKHLITATGQRVTLRCSPRSGDLSVYWYQQSLDQGLQFLIQYYNGEERAKGNILERFSAQQFPDLHSELNLSSLELGDSALYFCASSVSSGRDTGELFFGEGSRLTVL.

As concerns this clone: The same CDR3 arises from other DNA sequences in this sample as well. The chain links TRBV27 to TRBJ1-2; TRBD1 is a possible D gene (5 bases). CDR3 length equals 13 residues. The V and J ends lost 3 bases and 1 base respectively, with 6 bases between them. Germline V gene sequence: CDR1 MNHEY, CDR2 SMNVEV (reference sequence). The CDR3 is CASSFGGNYGYTF. In DNA, the CDR3 is TGTGCCAGCAGTTTCGGGGGTAACTATGGCTACACCTTC.

This chain joins TRBV5-1 and TRBJ1-3; D remains unclear. CDR1 and CDR2 from the germline V gene are SGHRS and YFSETQ. CDR3 length equals 14 residues. V lost 0 bases to trimming and J lost 3 bases, with 7 bases between them. CDR3 nucleotide sequence: TGCGCCAGCAGCTTGGACTCGGGTGGAAACACCATATATTTT. Amino acids: CASSLDSGGNTIYF.

The rearrangement joins TRBV7-2 to TRBJ1-5; TRBD1 might be the D (6 bases). The CDR3 is 15 residues long. Deletions cut 3 bases from V and 0 bases from J, with 9 bases between. CDR1 SGHTA and CDR2 FQGNSA come from the germline V gene. CDR3 sequence: CASSFYRDSNQPQHF. The CDR3 nucleotides are TGTGCCAGCAGCTTCTACAGGGATAGCAATCAGCCCCAGCATTTT.

This sequence joins TRBV28 and TRBJ1-1; tentatively, D is TRBD1 (5 bases). The CDR3 is 16 residues long. V was trimmed by 4 bases and J by 3 bases, leaving 18 bases between them. In germline, CDR1 is MDHEN, CDR2 SYDVKM. The CDR3 protein is CASSSLGGESYTEAFF. In DNA, the CDR3 is TGTGCCAGCAGTTCCCTTGGAGGGGAGAGTTACACTGAAGCTTTCTTT.

V gene TRBV19 combines with J gene TRBJ2-1, with 12 bases lining up with TRBD2. The V gene end was trimmed by 6 bases and the J gene end by 5 bases; junction bases not matched to a gene: 5. CDR3 length: 15 amino acids. CDR1 LNHDA and CDR2 SQIVND come from the germline V gene (reference sequence). CDR3 sequence: CASSRRTSGDNEQFF. DNA of the CDR3: TGTGCCAGTAGCAGACGGACTAGCGGGGACAATGAGCAGTTCTTC.

The gene calls are TRBV6-2 or TRBV6-3 and TRBJ1-6; tentative D call: TRBD1 (6 bases). This CDR3 is 13 amino acids long. From germline, CDR1 is MNHEY and CDR2 SVGEGT. Trimming pared 5 bases from V and 9 bases from J, leaving 11 bases between. CDR3 region: CASSPAGVSPLHF. The CDR3 bases are TGTGCCAGCAGTCCGGCAGGGGTTTCACCCCTCCACTTT.

This sequence joins TRBV5-4 and TRBJ1-2; TRBD1 matches at 11 bases. After removal of 3 bases from V and 2 bases from J, the junction contained 3 bases not matched to a gene. The CDR3 contains 15 residues. Germline V gives CDR1 SGHNT, CDR2 YYREEE (reference sequence). The CDR3 DNA reads TGTGCCAGCAGCTGGGGGGACAGGGGGAACTATGGCTACACCTTC. This translates into CASSWGDRGNYGYTF. Full variable domain (outside the CDR3, taken from reference TRBV5-4 and TRBJ1-2): ETGVTQSPTHLIKTRGQQVTLRCSSQSGHNTVSWYQQALGQGPQFIFQYYREEENGRGNFPPRFSGLQFPNYSSELNVNALELDDSALYLCASSWGDRGNYGYTFGSGTRLTVV.

This clone was recorded a few times. This chain links TRBV11-2 with TRBJ2-2; tentative D call: TRBD2 (5 bases). In germline, CDR1 is SGHAT, CDR2 FQNNGV. The length of the CDR3 is 15 residues. Between the trimmed V and J ends, which lost 3 bases and 4 bases, there was a span of 12 bases. CDR3 protein: CASSLAGSGTGELFF. CDR3 nucleotide sequence: TGTGCCAGCAGCTTGGCGGGTTCGGGCACCGGGGAGCTGTTTTTT.

This chain links TRBV11-2 with TRBJ2-3; TRBD2 matches 12 bases. After removal of 4 bases from V and 3 bases from J, the junction contained 5 bases not matched to a gene. The CDR3 has 16 residues. Germline-derived CDR1 and CDR2 are SGHAT and FQNNGV. CDR3 residues: CASSSLAGGRTDTQYF. In DNA form, the CDR3 reads TGTGCCAGCAGCTCCCTAGCGGGAGGGAGGACAGATACGCAGTATTTT.

This chain links TRBV11-3 with TRBJ2-7; TRBD1 might be the D (5 bases). V shed 5 bases and J shed 4 bases, with 18 bases lying between them. CDR3 length: 15 amino acids. In germline, CDR1 is SGHNT, CDR2 YENEEA. This CDR3 is CASSPSLGQSYEQYF. The CDR3 DNA follows: TGTGCCAGCAGCCCATCGTTGGGGCAGTCTTACGAGCAGTACTTC.